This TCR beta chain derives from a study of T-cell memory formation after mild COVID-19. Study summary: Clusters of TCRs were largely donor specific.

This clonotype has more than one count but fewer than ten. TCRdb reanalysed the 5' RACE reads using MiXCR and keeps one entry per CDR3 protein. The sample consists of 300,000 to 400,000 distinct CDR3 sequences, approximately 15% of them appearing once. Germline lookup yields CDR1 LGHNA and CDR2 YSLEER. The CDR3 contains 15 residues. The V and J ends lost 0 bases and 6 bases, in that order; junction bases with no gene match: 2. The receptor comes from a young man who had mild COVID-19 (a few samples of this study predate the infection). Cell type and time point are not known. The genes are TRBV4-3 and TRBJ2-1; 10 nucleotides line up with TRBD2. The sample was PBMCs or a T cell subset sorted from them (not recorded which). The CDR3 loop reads CASSQDRTSGNEQFF. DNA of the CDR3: TGCGCCAGCAGCCAAGATCGGACTAGCGGCAATGAGCAGTTCTTC.